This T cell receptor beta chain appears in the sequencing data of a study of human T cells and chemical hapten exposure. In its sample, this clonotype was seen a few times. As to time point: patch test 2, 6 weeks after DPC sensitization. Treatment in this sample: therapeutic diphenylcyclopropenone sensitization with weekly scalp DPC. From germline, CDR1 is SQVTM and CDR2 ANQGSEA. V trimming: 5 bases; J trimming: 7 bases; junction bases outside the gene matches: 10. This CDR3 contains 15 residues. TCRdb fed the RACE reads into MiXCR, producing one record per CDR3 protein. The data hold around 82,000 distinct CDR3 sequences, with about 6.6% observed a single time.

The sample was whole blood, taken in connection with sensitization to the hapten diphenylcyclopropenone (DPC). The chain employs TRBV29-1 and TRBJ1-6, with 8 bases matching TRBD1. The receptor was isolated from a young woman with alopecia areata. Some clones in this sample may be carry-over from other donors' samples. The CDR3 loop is CSVLDRGAPNSPLHF. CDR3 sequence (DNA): TGCAGCGTTCTCGACAGGGGCGCCCCAAATTCACCCCTCCACTTT.